Following are 9 T cell receptor beta chains from one sample sequenced in a study of T cell responses to AZD1222 COVID-19 vaccine. The data were produced by immunoSEQ multiplex PCR, yet TCRdb's version contains in-frame clones alone and is incomplete. The sample has under 150,000 clones, about 93% seen once. This specimen consisted of peripheral blood, obtained on day 0 of AZD1222 vaccination. These receptors all come from an adult in good health.

This clone was seen once. The chain joins TRBV9 to TRBJ2-2; unclear D gene. The CDR3 spans 16 residues. Germline lookup yields CDR1 SGDLS and CDR2 YYNGEE. The germline V and J ends were trimmed by 4 bases and 3 bases, with 16 bases remaining between them. The CDR3 DNA follows: TGTGCCAGCAGCCCCCGTGTATTGGTGGACACCGGGGAGCTGTTTTTT. This codes for CASSPRVLVDTGELFF. Full variable domain (missing parts from reference TRBV9 and TRBJ2-2): DSGVTQTPKHLITATGQRVTLRCSPRSGDLSVYWYQQSLDQGLQFLIQYYNGEERAKGNILERFSAQQFPDLHSELNLSSLELGDSALYFCASSPRVLVDTGELFFGEGSRLTVL.

The chain has TRBV5-5 and TRBJ1-2, with D hard to call. This CDR3 has 13 amino acids. Germline CDR1 SGHKS, CDR2 YYEKEE (reference sequence). Trimming stripped 0 bases from V and 3 bases from J, with 6 bases between. CDR3 amino acids: CASSLGLDYGYTF. The CDR3 DNA reads TGTGCCAGCAGCTTGGGACTGGACTATGGCTACACCTTC.

The chain carries TRBV6-5 and TRBJ1-2; TRBD1 agrees at 7 bases. Germline CDR1 MNHEY, CDR2 SVGAGI. The CDR3 is 13 residues long. V shed 8 bases, J shed 4 bases, and the junction held 7 bases outside the gene matches. Here the CDR3 DNA reads TGTGCCAGCGTGGGACAGTTGATCTATGGCTACACCTTC. It encodes CASVGQLIYGYTF.

V gene TRBV7-9 combines with J gene TRBJ2-3; possibly TRBD2 for D (6 bases). The CDR3 loop spans 14 amino acids. Trimming removed 5 bases from V and 6 bases from J, with 15 bases in between. CDR1 SEHNR and CDR2 FQNEAQ come from the germline V gene (reference sequence). This chain's CDR3 is CASSRLGGGDTQYF. CDR3 in DNA: TGTGCCAGCAGCCGCCTCGGGGGTGGTGATACGCAGTATTTT.

The table lists this clone with a count of one. The chain links TRBV4-2 to TRBJ2-1, with D uncertain. Trimming removed 1 base from V and 8 bases from J, with 12 bases in between. The CDR3 spans 14 residues. The germline gives CDR1 LGHNA, CDR2 YNFKEQ. The DNA for the CDR3 is TGTGCCAGCAGCCAAGGAGCATCGGACCATGAGCAGTTCTTC. Translation: CASSQGASDHEQFF.

V gene TRBV30 combines with J gene TRBJ2-5; D is ambiguous. Trimming pared 7 bases from V and 1 base from J, leaving 13 bases between. CDR3 size: 13 residues. Germline V gene data show CDR1 as GTSNPN and CDR2 as SVGIG (reference sequence). CDR3 sequence (DNA): TGTGCCTTGGGATCGTCCCCCCAAGAGACCCAGTACTTC. Amino acids: CALGSSPQETQYF.

The V gene is TRBV7-9, the J gene TRBJ2-1; perhaps D is TRBD1 or TRBD2 (5 bases each). Germline V gives CDR1 SEHNR, CDR2 FQNEAQ (reference sequence). This CDR3 has 15 residues. Trimming took off 4 bases at V and 4 bases at J, with 14 bases between the two ends. The CDR3 nucleotides read TGTGCCAGCAGCTACCGGGACCAAAGATACAATGAGCAGTTCTTC. Amino acid sequence: CASSYRDQRYNEQFF.

This chain links TRBV27 with TRBJ1-1, with D perhaps matching TRBD1 (5 bases). This CDR3 has 14 amino acids. Germline V lookup: CDR1 MNHEY, CDR2 SMNVEV (reference sequence). Trimming removed 4 bases at V and 1 base at J, with 10 bases between. The CDR3 region is CASSSLDRNTEAFF. The DNA for the CDR3 is TGTGCCAGCAGTTCCCTCGACAGGAACACTGAAGCTTTCTTT.

This clone came up a few times. This rearrangement joins TRBV30 to TRBJ1-4, with D maybe TRBD1 (6 bases). Trimming stripped 0 bases from V and 4 bases from J, with 15 bases between. The CDR3 totals 16 residues. Germline-derived CDR1 and CDR2 are GTSNPN and SVGIG (reference sequence). The CDR3 nucleotides read TGTGCCTGGAGTGTAAAAACAGGGCGGGTTAATGAAAAACTGTTTTTT. Translation gives CAWSVKTGRVNEKLFF.